This TCR beta chain came from a study of shared clonotypes between healthy human individuals. Study overall: Three plates each covered CD4 naive and memory; CD8 naive two, CD8 memory one.

General study findings and limits: The study found lower generation probabilities in non-shared clonotypes than in those shared by all four donors.

The assay used deep level. Sorted-subset replicate PCR reactions contained approximately 190 ng DNA, corresponding to 29,000 or so T cell genomes. TCRdb's table, derived via immunoSEQ multiplex PCR, lists solely in-frame clones and lacks some. Here the sample spans 2 million to 2.5 million clones, 80% to 95% being singletons. A word on this clone: The target antigen is unknown.

This CDR3 is 14 amino acids long. Between the trimmed V and J ends, which lost 6 bases and 4 bases, there was a span of 17 bases. The germline V gene encodes CDR1 SGHRS and CDR2 YFSETQ. The V call is TRBV5-1, the J call TRBJ2-7; D uncertain. The origin of this receptor is a man between 18 and 35 years old in good health. Some clones in this sample may be carry-over from other donors' samples. The source material was naive CD4+ T cells from PBMCs. Subset of the sample: CD45RA+ positively selected. Here the CDR3 reads CASKSLSIGYEQYF. The DNA of the CDR3 is TGCGCCAGCAAGTCACTGAGTATCGGATACGAGCAGTACTTC. The complete variable domain, with remaining parts taken from reference TRBV5-1 and TRBJ2-7, reads KAGVTQTPRYLIKTRGQQVTLSCSPISGHRSVSWYQQTPGQGLQFLFEYFSETQRNKGNFPGRFSGRQFSNSRSEMNVSTLELGDSALYLCASKSLSIGYEQYFGPGTRLTVT.